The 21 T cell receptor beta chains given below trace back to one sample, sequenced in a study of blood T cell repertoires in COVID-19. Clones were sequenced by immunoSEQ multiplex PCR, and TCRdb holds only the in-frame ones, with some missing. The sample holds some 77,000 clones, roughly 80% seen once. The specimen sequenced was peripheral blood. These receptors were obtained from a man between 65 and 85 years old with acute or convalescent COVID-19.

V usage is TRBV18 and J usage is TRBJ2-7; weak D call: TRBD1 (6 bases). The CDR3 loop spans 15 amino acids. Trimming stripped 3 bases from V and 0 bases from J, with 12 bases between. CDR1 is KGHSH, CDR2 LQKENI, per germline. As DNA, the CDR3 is TGTGCCAGCTCACCGGGTGACAGGAGCTCCTACGAGCAGTACTTC. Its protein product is CASSPGDRSSYEQYF.

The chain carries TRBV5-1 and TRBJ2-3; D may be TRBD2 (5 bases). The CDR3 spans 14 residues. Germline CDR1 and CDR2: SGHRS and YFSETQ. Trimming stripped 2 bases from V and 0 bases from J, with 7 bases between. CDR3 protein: CASSFGESTDTQYF. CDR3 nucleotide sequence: TGCGCCAGCAGCTTTGGGGAGAGCACAGATACGCAGTATTTT.

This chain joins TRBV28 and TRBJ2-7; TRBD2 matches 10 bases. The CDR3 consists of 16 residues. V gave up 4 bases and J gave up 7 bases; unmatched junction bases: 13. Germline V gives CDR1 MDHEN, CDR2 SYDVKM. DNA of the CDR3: TGTGCCAGCAGTTCCCCTAGCGGGAGAACCTCTCGAGAGCAGTACTTC. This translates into CASSSPSGRTSREQYF.

The CDR3 nucleotides read TGTGCCATCATGGGGACAGGGGGCAACAATGAGCAGTTCTTC. It specifies CAIMGTGGNNEQFF. V gene TRBV10-3 combines with J gene TRBJ2-1, with 12 bases lining up with TRBD1. This CDR3 comprises 14 residues. Per the germline V gene, CDR1 is ENHRY and CDR2 is SYGVKD. V dropped 7 bases and J dropped 5; count of bases not matched to a gene: 3.

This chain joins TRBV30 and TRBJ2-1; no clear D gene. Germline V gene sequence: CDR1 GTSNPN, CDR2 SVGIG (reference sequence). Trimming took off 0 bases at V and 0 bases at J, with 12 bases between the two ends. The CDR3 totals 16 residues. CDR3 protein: CAWSVTLSGSYNEQFF. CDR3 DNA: TGTGCCTGGAGTGTAACCCTATCGGGCTCCTACAATGAGCAGTTCTTC.

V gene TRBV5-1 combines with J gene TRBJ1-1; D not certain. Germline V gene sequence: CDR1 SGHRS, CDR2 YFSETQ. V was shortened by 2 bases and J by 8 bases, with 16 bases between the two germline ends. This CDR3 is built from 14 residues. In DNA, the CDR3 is TGCGCCAGCAGCTTCGGTGCAGCAGGTTCGGAAGCTTTCTTT. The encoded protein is CASSFGAAGSEAFF. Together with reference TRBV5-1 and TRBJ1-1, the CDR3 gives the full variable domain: KAGVTQTPRYLIKTRGQQVTLSCSPISGHRSVSWYQQTPGQGLQFLFEYFSETQRNKGNFPGRFSGRQFSNSRSEMNVSTLELGDSALYLCASSFGAAGSEAFFGQGTRLTVV.

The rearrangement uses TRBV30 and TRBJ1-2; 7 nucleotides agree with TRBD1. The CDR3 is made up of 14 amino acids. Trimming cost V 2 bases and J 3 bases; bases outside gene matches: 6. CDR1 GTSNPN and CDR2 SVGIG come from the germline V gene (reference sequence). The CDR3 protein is CAWSPKGQHYGYTF. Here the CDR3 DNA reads TGTGCCTGGAGTCCCAAGGGACAGCACTATGGCTACACCTTC.

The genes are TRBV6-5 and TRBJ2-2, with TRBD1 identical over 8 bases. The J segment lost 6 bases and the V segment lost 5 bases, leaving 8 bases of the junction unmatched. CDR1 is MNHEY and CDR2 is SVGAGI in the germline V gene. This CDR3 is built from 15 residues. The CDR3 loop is CASSRADRAAGELFF. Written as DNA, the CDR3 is TGTGCCAGCAGTAGGGCGGACAGGGCAGCCGGGGAGCTGTTTTTT.

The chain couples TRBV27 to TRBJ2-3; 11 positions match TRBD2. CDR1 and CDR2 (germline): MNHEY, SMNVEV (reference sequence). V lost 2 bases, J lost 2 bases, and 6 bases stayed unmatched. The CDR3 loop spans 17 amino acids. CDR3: CASSLMLAGGLTDTQYF. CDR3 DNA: TGTGCCAGCAGTTTAATGCTAGCGGGAGGACTCACAGATACGCAGTATTTT.

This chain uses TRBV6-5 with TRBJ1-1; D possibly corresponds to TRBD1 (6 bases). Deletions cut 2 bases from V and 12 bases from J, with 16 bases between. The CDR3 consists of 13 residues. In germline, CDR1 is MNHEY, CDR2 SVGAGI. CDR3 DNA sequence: TGTGCCAGCAGTTACCGAAGAAACAGGGAGACTTTCTTT. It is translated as CASSYRRNRETFF.

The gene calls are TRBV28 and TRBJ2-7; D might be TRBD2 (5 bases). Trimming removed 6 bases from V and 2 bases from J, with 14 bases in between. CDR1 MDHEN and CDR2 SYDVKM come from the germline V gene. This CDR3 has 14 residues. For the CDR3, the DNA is TGTGCCAGCAGGAGGGCCGCAGGAACCTACGAGCAGTACTTC. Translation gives CASRRAAGTYEQYF.

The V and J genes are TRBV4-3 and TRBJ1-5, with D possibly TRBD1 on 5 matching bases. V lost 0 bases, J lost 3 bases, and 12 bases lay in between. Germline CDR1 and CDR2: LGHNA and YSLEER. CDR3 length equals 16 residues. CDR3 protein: CASSQDWGVLNQPQHF. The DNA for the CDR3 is TGCGCCAGCAGCCAAGATTGGGGGGTCCTCAATCAGCCCCAGCATTTT.

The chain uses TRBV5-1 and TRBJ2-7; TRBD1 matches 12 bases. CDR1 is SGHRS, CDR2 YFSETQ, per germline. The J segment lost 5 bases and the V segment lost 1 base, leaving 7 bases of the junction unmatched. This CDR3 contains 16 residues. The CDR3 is CASSLWGQGALNEQYF. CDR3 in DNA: TGCGCCAGCAGCTTGTGGGGACAGGGGGCCTTAAACGAGCAGTACTTC. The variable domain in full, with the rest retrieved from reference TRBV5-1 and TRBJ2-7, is KAGVTQTPRYLIKTRGQQVTLSCSPISGHRSVSWYQQTPGQGLQFLFEYFSETQRNKGNFPGRFSGRQFSNSRSEMNVSTLELGDSALYLCASSLWGQGALNEQYFGPGTRLTVT.

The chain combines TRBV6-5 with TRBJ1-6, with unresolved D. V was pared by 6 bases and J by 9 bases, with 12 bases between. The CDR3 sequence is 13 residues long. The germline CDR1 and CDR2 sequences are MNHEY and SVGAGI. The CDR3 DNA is TGTGCCAGCAGGGCCTTCGATGGTTCACCCCTCCACTTT. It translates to CASRAFDGSPLHF.

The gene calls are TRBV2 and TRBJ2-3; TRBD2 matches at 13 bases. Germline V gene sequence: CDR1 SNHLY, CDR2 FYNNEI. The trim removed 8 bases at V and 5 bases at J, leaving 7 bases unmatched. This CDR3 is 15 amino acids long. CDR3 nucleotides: TGTGCCAGCCGAGGACTAGCGGGAGCGAGAGATACGCAGTATTTT. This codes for CASRGLAGARDTQYF. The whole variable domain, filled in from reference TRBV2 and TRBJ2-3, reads EPEVTQTPSHQVTQMGQEVILRCVPISNHLYFYWYRQILGQKVEFLVSFYNNEISEKSEIFDDQFSVERPDGSNFTLKIRSTKLEDSAMYFCASRGLAGARDTQYFGPGTRLTVL.

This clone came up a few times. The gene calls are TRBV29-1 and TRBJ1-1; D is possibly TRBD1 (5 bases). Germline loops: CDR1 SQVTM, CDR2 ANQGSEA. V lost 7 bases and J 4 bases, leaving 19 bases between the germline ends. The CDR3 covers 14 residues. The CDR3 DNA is TGCAGCGCCTCCGGGGGGGGAACGGGCACTGAAGCTTTCTTT. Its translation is CSASGGGTGTEAFF. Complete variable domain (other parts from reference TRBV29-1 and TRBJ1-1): SAVISQKPSRDICQRGTSLTIQCQVDSQVTMMFWYRQQPGQSLTLIATANQGSEATYESGFVIDKFPISRPNLTFSTLTVSNMSPEDSSIYLCSASGGGTGTEAFFGQGTRLTVV.

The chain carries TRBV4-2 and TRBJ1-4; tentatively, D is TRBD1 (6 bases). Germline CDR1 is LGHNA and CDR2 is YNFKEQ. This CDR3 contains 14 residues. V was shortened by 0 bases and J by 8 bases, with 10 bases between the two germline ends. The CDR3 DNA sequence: TGTGCCAGCAGCCAAGAACAGGGCGGGGAAAAACTGTTTTTT. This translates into CASSQEQGGEKLFF.

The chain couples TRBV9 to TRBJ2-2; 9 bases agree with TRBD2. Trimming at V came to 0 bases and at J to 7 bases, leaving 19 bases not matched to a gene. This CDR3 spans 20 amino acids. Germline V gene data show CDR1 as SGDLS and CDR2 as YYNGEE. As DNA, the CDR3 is TGTGCCAGCAGCGTAGACCCCACAGGGTTCGGCGGGAGGGCTAACGGGGAGCTGTTTTTT. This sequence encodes CASSVDPTGFGGRANGELFF. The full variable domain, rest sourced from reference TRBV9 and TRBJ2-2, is DSGVTQTPKHLITATGQRVTLRCSPRSGDLSVYWYQQSLDQGLQFLIQYYNGEERAKGNILERFSAQQFPDLHSELNLSSLELGDSALYFCASSVDPTGFGGRANGELFFGEGSRLTVL.

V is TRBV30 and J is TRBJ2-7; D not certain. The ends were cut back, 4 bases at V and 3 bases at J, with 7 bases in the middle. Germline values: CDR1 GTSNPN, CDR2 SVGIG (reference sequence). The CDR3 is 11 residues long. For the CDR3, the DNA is TGTGCCTGGATTACGGGCTACGAGCAGTACTTC. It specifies CAWITGYEQYF.

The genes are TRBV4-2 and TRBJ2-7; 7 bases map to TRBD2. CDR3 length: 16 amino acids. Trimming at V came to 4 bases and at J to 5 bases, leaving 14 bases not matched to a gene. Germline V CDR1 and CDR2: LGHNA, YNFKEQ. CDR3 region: CASSLTGGSSGDEQYF. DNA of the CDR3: TGTGCCAGCAGCCTCACGGGCGGGAGCAGTGGTGACGAGCAGTACTTC.

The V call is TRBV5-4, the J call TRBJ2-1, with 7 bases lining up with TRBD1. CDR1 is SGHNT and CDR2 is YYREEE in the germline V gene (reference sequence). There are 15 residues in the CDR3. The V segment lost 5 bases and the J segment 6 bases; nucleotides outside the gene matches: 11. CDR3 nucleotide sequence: TGTGCCAGCAGTCCGGAGCGGACAGGAATCAATGAGCAGTTCTTC. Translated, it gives CASSPERTGINEQFF.